This T cell receptor (beta chain) emerged from a study of shared clonotypes between healthy human individuals. Original analysis: Junction-only sequences without quality scores were provided by ImmunoSEQ, so filtering was different. The protocol was immunoSEQ multiplex PCR, while the TCRdb copy is restricted to in-frame clones and leaves out a portion. Clone size and V and J calls were adopted from that table, with D and trimming inferred from the DNA. The sample has some 480,000 clones, roughly 85% seen once. The sequencing input was PBMCs. This receptor was obtained from a woman between 40 and 50 years old in good health. Some clones in this sample may be carry-over from other donors' samples.

CDR3 in amino acids: CASSSRQGPNYGYTF. Here the CDR3 DNA reads TGTGCCAGCAGCTCCAGACAGGGCCCTAACTATGGCTACACCTTC. J is TRBJ1-2 and V is TRBV9; 7 bases map to TRBD1. V gave up 4 bases and J gave up 0 bases; unmatched junction bases: 6. Germline CDR1 is SGDLS and CDR2 is YYNGEE. This CDR3 is 15 amino acids long.